Below, 15 T cell receptor beta chains from the same sample are listed, as sequenced in a study of preoperative IRX-2 immunotherapy in early breast cancer. Sample treatment: preoperative locoregional IRX-2 cytokine immunotherapy. Here immunoSEQ multiplex PCR was the method, and the copy in TCRdb shows in-frame clones only, minus some. The table includes 90,000 to 100,000 clones, roughly 90% detected once. The input for sequencing was tumor tissue, taken after IRX-2 immunotherapy. The receptors were gathered from a human donor with breast cancer.

The chain couples TRBV6-8 to TRBJ2-3; D not certain. The CDR3 length is 13 residues. The V end lost 4 bases, the J end lost 6 bases, and 11 bases lay between the germline ends. CDR1 MNHGY and CDR2 SAAAGT come from the germline V gene. The CDR3 DNA reads as TGTGCCAGCAGTTTGAAGGTTCGGGATACGCAGTATTTT. Protein sequence: CASSLKVRDTQYF.

This clone turned up a few times. V usage is TRBV6-8 and J usage is TRBJ1-5; TRBD1 might be the D (6 bases). Germline V CDR1 and CDR2: MNHGY, SAAAGT. The CDR3 sequence is 15 residues long. Trimming took off 4 bases at V and 0 bases at J, with 10 bases between the two ends. The CDR3, as DNA: TGTGCCAGCAGTTCCGGGACATCTAGCAATCAGCCCCAGCATTTT. It encodes CASSSGTSSNQPQHF.

This clone came up once. V is TRBV6-8 and J is TRBJ2-3, with D unclear. The CDR3 totals 14 residues. The V and J ends lost 7 bases and 0 bases respectively, with 11 bases between them. Germline-derived CDR1 and CDR2 are MNHGY and SAAAGT. CDR3 nucleotides: TGTGCCAGCAAGTTAGGGTCTAGCACAGATACGCAGTATTTT. Amino acids: CASKLGSSTDTQYF.

J is TRBJ2-6 and V is TRBV18, with D perhaps matching TRBD2 (6 bases). V lost 8 bases and J 2 bases, leaving 10 bases between the germline ends. CDR3 length: 14 amino acids. Germline loops: CDR1 KGHSH, CDR2 LQKENI. CDR3 bases: TGTGCCAGCCCCCCGGGGGCTGGGGCCAACGTCCTGACTTTC. Translation: CASPPGAGANVLTF.

V usage is TRBV7-1 and J usage is TRBJ2-1; TRBD2 aligns across 10 bases. TRBV7-1 is assigned to the ORF class and has an uncertain function. The CDR3 is 15 residues long. The V and J ends lost 3 bases and 8 bases, in that order; junction bases with no gene match: 7. CDR3 sequence: CASSSVPLAGDEQFF. CDR3 in DNA: TGTGCCAGCAGCTCCGTCCCCCTAGCGGGGGATGAGCAGTTCTTC.

The rearrangement joins TRBV29-1 to TRBJ2-1; the match to TRBD2 covers 16 bases. In germline, CDR1 is SQVTM, CDR2 ANQGSEA. V lost 4 bases to trimming and J lost 7 bases; unmatched junction nucleotides: 4. This CDR3 has 15 amino acids. CDR3 amino acids: CSVAGTSGGANEQFF. In DNA form, the CDR3 reads TGCAGCGTTGCCGGGACTAGCGGGGGGGCAAATGAGCAGTTCTTC.

The chain is built from TRBV23-1 and TRBJ1-5; unclear D gene. TRBV23-1 is an open reading frame, and its role is uncertain. V lost 5 bases and J lost 2, with 10 bases in between. The CDR3 totals 14 residues. CDR3 in amino acids: CASSNCSGNQPQHF. The CDR3, as DNA: TGCGCCAGCAGTAACTGTTCCGGCAATCAGCCCCAGCATTTT.

This rearrangement joins TRBV6-8 to TRBJ1-5; the match to TRBD1 covers 7 bases. The CDR3 runs 16 residues. V dropped 6 bases and J dropped 6; count of bases not matched to a gene: 14. The germline gives CDR1 MNHGY, CDR2 SAAAGT. The CDR3 region has the DNA TGTGCCAGCAGAACTCGGACAGGTCGGCCGATTCAGCCCCAGCATTTT. This encodes CASRTRTGRPIQPQHF.

V usage is TRBV7-1 and J usage is TRBJ2-2; D may be TRBD1 or TRBD2 (5 bases each). Being an ORF, TRBV7-1 has a function that is uncertain. The CDR3 consists of 16 residues. Trimming left V 5 bases short and J 1 base short, with 14 bases between. The CDR3 coding sequence is TGTGCCAGCAGCCAAGTTGGGACCCAGAACACCGGGGAGCTGTTTTTT. Translated: CASSQVGTQNTGELFF.

This chain uses TRBV5-1 with TRBJ1-5; D perhaps matches TRBD1 (5 bases). This CDR3 has 15 residues. V lost 0 bases and J 4 bases, leaving 11 bases between the germline ends. Germline lookup yields CDR1 SGHRS and CDR2 YFSETQ. The CDR3 sequence: CASSLATGPNQPQHF. CDR3 DNA: TGCGCCAGCAGCTTGGCGACGGGGCCAAATCAGCCCCAGCATTTT.

The chain is built from TRBV7-1 and TRBJ1-4; no reliable D call. TRBV7-1 has ORF status, its function being uncertain. The CDR3 length is 14 residues. V was clipped by 7 bases and J by 5 bases, with 14 bases between them. The CDR3 region has the DNA TGTGCCAGCAAGAAGGCGGCTACGAATGAAAAACTGTTTTTT. Translating gives CASKKAATNEKLFF.

This sequence joins TRBV29-1 and TRBJ2-3; weak D call: TRBD2 (6 bases). The CDR3 is 13 residues long. The germline V gene encodes CDR1 SQVTM and CDR2 ANQGSEA. V dropped 0 bases and J dropped 4 bases, with 8 bases sitting between them. CDR3 sequence: CSVEDPGADTQYF. CDR3 in DNA: TGCAGCGTTGAAGATCCGGGGGCAGATACGCAGTATTTT.

V and J are TRBV11-3 and TRBJ2-6; possible D gene TRBD1, 5 bases. This CDR3 is 15 amino acids long. Trimming left V 5 bases short and J 0 bases short, with 8 bases between. Per germline, CDR1 SGHNT and CDR2 YENEEA. The CDR3 coding sequence is TGTGCCAGCAGCCTCAGGGACTCTGGGGCCAACGTCCTGACTTTC. Amino acids: CASSLRDSGANVLTF.

This clone was counted once. The chain recombines TRBV5-1 with TRBJ1-4; the D is unclear. The length of the CDR3 is 15 residues. Between the trimmed V and J ends, which lost 1 base and 0 bases, there was a span of 7 bases. In germline, CDR1 is SGHRS, CDR2 YFSETQ. CDR3 in amino acids: CASSLWQPTNEKLFF. The CDR3 DNA reads as TGCGCCAGCAGCTTGTGGCAGCCAACTAATGAAAAACTGTTTTTT.

This rearrangement joins TRBV11-3 to TRBJ2-3; 8 nucleotides agree with TRBD2. The CDR3 is made up of 16 amino acids. Per germline, CDR1 SGHNT and CDR2 YENEEA. V lost 2 bases to trimming and J lost 4 bases; unmatched junction nucleotides: 8. CDR3 in DNA: TGTGCCAGCAGCTTATCCGGCGGGGGGACGGCAGATACGCAGTATTTT. Translated, it gives CASSLSGGGTADTQYF.